The 10 T cell receptor beta chains below all came from one sample that was sequenced in a study of cytotoxic CD8 clonotypes in ibrutinib-treated CLL (dated by TCRdb to about 2021). Libraries came from the immunoSEQ multiplex PCR assay. The source is immuneACCESS, and TCRdb retained only in-frame sequences with V and J called. Part of the clones is not carried over; for the studies checked, unresolved V genes explain less than half of this, and the remainder is unexplained. This sample holds about 24,000 clones; 78% were observed only once. The ten top clones hold around 8.5% of the sample. Sample: PBMCs, taken before ibrutinib treatment. The receptors here all came from a human donor with chronic lymphocytic leukemia.

V gene TRBV10-2 combines with J gene TRBJ2-5, with TRBD1 matching 9 bases. The CDR3 has 13 amino acids. In germline, CDR1 is WSHSY, CDR2 SAAADI. V lost 7 bases to trimming and J lost 5 bases; unmatched junction nucleotides: 5. CDR3: CASNRQGEETQYF. The CDR3 DNA reads as TGCGCCAGCAACCGACAGGGGGAGGAGACCCAGTACTTC.

This chain joins TRBV7-9 and TRBJ1-4; TRBD1 aligns across 8 bases. The length of the CDR3 is 14 residues. Germline CDR1 reads SEHNR; CDR2 reads FQNEAQ (reference sequence). V lost 5 bases, J lost 4 bases, and 3 bases stayed unmatched. The CDR3: CASSPTGVNEKLFF. CDR3 DNA: TGTGCCAGCAGCCCGACAGGGGTTAATGAAAAACTGTTTTTT.

This clone was detected only once. V and J are TRBV5-1 and TRBJ2-2; TRBD1 matches 9 bases. The trim removed 4 bases at V and 5 bases at J, leaving 9 bases unmatched. The germline V gene has CDR1 SGHRS and CDR2 YFSETQ. The CDR3 totals 16 residues. CDR3 residues: CASSLRTGAGTGELFF. For the CDR3, the DNA is TGCGCCAGCAGCCTTCGGACAGGGGCGGGGACCGGGGAGCTGTTTTTT.

V gene TRBV4-1 combines with J gene TRBJ1-1; no firm D call. This CDR3 comprises 11 residues. In germline, CDR1 is MGHRA, CDR2 YSYEKL. The V and J ends lost 8 bases and 3 bases respectively, with 7 bases between them. CDR3 sequence: CASRRDTEAFF. CDR3 sequence (DNA): TGCGCCAGCCGGAGGGACACTGAAGCTTTCTTT.

This chain uses TRBV7-2 with TRBJ2-7; the D gene is possibly TRBD1 (6 bases). The CDR3 is 14 residues long. The germline V gene encodes CDR1 SGHTA and CDR2 FQGNSA. Trimming took 3 bases from V and 2 from J, leaving 11 bases between them. DNA for the CDR3: TGTGCCAGCAGCTTGACACAGGGTCCCTACGAGCAGTACTTC. This gives the protein CASSLTQGPYEQYF.

This chain joins TRBV7-8 and TRBJ1-5, with D possibly TRBD1 on 6 matching bases. This CDR3 is 15 amino acids long. Germline CDR1 and CDR2: SGHVS and FQNEAQ. Trimming removed 2 bases from V and 3 bases from J, with 11 bases in between. Here the CDR3 reads CASSLIRGSNQPQHF. The DNA of the CDR3 is TGTGCCAGCAGCTTAATCAGGGGTTCCAATCAGCCCCAGCATTTT.

The table lists this clone with a few counts. The chain joins TRBV7-8 to TRBJ1-2; 7 nucleotides line up with TRBD1. This CDR3 has 17 residues. The germline gives CDR1 SGHVS, CDR2 FQNEAQ. After removal of 5 bases from V and 4 bases from J, the junction contained 16 bases not matched to a gene. In nucleotides, the CDR3 is TGTGCCAGCAGCCGGGTGGGGCCAGGGGGGACCAGCTATGGCTACACCTTC. Its protein is CASSRVGPGGTSYGYTF.

The chain's CDR3 is CASSLAPLPEAFF. The CDR3 DNA is TGTGCCAGCAGCTTGGCCCCACTCCCTGAAGCTTTCTTT. This chain uses TRBV5-4 with TRBJ1-1; D is undetermined. Trimming took 0 bases from V and 6 from J, leaving 9 bases between them. CDR3 length: 13 amino acids. CDR1 SGHNT and CDR2 YYREEE come from the germline V gene (reference sequence).

This clone turned up a few times. The rearrangement links TRBV27 to TRBJ2-1, with D perhaps given as TRBD1 or TRBD2 (5 bases each). Germline V CDR1 and CDR2: MNHEY, SMNVEV (reference sequence). The CDR3 is 13 residues long. V lost 6 bases, J lost 14 bases, and 20 bases lay in between. This CDR3 is CASRNGDGLVEFF. CDR3 DNA: TGTGCCAGCAGAAATGGGGACGGCCTTGTGGAGTTCTTC.

This rearrangement joins TRBV5-4 to TRBJ2-1; 8 bases are shared with TRBD2. Looked up from germline, CDR1 is SGHNT and CDR2 is YYREEE (reference sequence). The CDR3 is made up of 15 amino acids. With V trimmed by 4 bases and J by 7 bases, 10 bases remained unmatched. The chain's CDR3 is CASSHSGSQINEQFF. CDR3 bases: TGTGCCAGCAGCCACAGCGGGAGCCAAATAAATGAGCAGTTCTTC. The complete variable domain, with remaining parts taken from reference TRBV5-4 and TRBJ2-1, reads ETGVTQSPTHLIKTRGQQVTLRCSSQSGHNTVSWYQQALGQGPQFIFQYYREEENGRGNFPPRFSGLQFPNYSSELNVNALELDDSALYLCASSHSGSQINEQFFGPGTRLTVL.